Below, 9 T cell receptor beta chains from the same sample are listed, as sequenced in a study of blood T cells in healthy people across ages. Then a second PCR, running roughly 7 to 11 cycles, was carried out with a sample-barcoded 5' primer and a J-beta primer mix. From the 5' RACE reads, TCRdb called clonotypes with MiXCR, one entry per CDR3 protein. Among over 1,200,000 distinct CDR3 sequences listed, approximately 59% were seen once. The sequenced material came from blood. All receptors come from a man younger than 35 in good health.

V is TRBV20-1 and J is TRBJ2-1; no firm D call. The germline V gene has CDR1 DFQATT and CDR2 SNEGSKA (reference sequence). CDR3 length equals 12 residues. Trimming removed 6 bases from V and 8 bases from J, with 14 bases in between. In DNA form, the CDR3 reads TGCAGTGCCCCGAAGGGATGGGATGAGCAGTTCTTC. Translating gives CSAPKGWDEQFF.

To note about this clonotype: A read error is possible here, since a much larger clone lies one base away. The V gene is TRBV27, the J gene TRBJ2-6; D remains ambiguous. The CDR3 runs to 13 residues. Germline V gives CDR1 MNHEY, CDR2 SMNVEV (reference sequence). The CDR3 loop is CTSSLIGANVLTF. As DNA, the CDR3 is TGTACCAGCAGTTTAATTGGGGCCAACGTCCTGACTTTC.

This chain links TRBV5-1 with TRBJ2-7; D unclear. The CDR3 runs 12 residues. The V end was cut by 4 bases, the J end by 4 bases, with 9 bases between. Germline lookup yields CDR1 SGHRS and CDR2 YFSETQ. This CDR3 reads CASSADLYEQYF. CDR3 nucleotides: TGCGCCAGCAGCGCAGATCTTTACGAGCAGTACTTC.

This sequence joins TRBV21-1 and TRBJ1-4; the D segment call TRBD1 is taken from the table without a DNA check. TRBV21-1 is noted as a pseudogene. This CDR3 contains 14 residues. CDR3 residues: CASTTRTGREKLFF. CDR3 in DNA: TGTGCCAGCACTACGAGGACAGGGCGTGAAAAACTGTTTTTT.

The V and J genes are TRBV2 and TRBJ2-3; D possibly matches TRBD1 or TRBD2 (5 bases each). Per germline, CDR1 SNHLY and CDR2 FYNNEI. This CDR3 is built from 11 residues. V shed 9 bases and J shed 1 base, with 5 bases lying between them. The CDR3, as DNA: TGTGCCAGGGGGGGCACAGATACGCAGTATTTT. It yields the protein CARGGTDTQYF. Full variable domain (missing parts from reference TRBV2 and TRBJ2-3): EPEVTQTPSHQVTQMGQEVILRCVPISNHLYFYWYRQILGQKVEFLVSFYNNEISEKSEIFDDQFSVERPDGSNFTLKIRSTKLEDSAMYFCARGGTDTQYFGPGTRLTVL.

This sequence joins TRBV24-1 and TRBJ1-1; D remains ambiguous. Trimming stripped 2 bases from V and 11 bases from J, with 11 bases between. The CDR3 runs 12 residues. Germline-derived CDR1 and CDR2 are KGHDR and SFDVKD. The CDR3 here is CATSDWAGVAFF. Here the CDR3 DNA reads TGTGCCACCAGTGATTGGGCGGGCGTCGCTTTCTTT.

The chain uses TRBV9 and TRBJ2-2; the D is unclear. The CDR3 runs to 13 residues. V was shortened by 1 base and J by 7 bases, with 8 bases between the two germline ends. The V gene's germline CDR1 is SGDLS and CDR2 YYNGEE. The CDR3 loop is CASSVTKNGELFF. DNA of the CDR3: TGTGCCAGCAGCGTAACGAAGAACGGGGAGCTGTTTTTT. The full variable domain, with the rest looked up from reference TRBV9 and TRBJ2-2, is DSGVTQTPKHLITATGQRVTLRCSPRSGDLSVYWYQQSLDQGLQFLIQYYNGEERAKGNILERFSAQQFPDLHSELNLSSLELGDSALYFCASSVTKNGELFFGEGSRLTVL.

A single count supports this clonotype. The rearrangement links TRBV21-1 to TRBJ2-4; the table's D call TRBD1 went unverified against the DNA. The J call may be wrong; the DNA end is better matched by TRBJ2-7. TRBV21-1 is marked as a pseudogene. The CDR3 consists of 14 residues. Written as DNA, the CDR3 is TGTGCCAGCAGCCCTGGACAGGGGGCTTGCGAGCAGTACTTC. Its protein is CASSPGQGACEQYF.

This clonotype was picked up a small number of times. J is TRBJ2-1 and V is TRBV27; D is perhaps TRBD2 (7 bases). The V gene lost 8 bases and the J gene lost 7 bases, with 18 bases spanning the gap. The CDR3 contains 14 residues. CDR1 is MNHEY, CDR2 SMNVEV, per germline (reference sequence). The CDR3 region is CASARGGGSNEQFF. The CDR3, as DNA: TGTGCCAGCGCGAGGGGGGGAGGGTCTAATGAGCAGTTCTTC.